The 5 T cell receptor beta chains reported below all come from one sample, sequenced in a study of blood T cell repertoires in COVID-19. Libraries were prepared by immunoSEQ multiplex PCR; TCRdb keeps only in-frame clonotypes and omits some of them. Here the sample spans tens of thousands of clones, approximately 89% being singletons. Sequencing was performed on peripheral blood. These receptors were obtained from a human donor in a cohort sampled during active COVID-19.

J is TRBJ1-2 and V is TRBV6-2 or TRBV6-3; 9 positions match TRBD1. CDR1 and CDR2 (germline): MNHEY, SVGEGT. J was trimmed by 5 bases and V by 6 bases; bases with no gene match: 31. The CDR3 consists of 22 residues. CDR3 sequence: CASSPYKDRDTGGRGGRYGYTF. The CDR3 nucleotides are TGTGCCAGCAGCCCATATAAGGACCGCGATACAGGGGGCCGGGGAGGTCGTTATGGCTACACCTTC.

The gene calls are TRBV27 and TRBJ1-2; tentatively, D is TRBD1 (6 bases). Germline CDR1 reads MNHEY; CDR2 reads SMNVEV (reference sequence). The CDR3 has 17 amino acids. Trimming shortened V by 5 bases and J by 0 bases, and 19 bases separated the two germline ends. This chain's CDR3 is CASSGGAGDWANYGYTF. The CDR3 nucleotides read TGTGCCAGCAGTGGGGGGGCAGGCGACTGGGCTAACTATGGCTACACCTTC.

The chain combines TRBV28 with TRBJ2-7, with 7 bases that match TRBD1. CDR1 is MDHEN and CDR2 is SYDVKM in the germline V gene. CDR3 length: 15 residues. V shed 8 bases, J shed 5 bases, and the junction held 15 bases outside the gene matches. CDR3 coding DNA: TGTGCCAGCGATTACGCAGGGGGATCGAGGAACGAGCAGTACTTC. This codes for CASDYAGGSRNEQYF.

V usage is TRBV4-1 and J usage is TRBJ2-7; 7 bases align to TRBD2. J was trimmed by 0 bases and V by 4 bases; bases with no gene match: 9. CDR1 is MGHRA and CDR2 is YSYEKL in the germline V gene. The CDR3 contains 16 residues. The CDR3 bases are TGCGCCAGCAGCCGGGGGGGACTGGGAAGCTCCTACGAGCAGTACTTC. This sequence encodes CASSRGGLGSSYEQYF.

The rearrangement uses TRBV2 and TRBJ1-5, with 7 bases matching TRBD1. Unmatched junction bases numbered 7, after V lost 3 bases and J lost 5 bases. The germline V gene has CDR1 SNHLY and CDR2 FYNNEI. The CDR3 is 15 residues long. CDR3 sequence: CASSERGLGDQPQHF. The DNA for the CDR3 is TGTGCCAGCAGTGAGAGGGGGCTGGGGGATCAGCCCCAGCATTTT.